These 19 T cell receptor beta chains share one sample of origin, sequenced in a study of human T cells and chemical hapten exposure. Time point specified: pre-sensitization, week 0. Treatment specified: therapeutic diphenylcyclopropenone sensitization with weekly scalp DPC. TCRdb reprocessed the RACE reads via MiXCR and lists one record per CDR3 protein. The sample consists of about 68,000 distinct CDR3 sequences, roughly 11% of them appearing once. The sequencing here drew on whole blood, taken in connection with sensitization to the hapten diphenylcyclopropenone (DPC). These receptor sequences come from a woman aged 45-65 years with alopecia areata. Some clones in this sample may be carry-over from other donors' samples.

V is TRBV28 and J is TRBJ2-2, with D uncertain. Deletions cut 1 base from V and 1 base from J, with 10 bases between. The CDR3 is 16 amino acids. CDR1 MDHEN and CDR2 SYDVKM come from the germline V gene. As DNA, the CDR3 is TGTGCCAGCAGTTTATTCGGGCTGGAGAACACCGGGGAGCTGTTTTTT. Translation gives CASSLFGLENTGELFF.

This clonotype was seen many times. The chain is built from TRBV7-8 and TRBJ1-1, with 7 bases identical to TRBD1. The CDR3 has 16 amino acids. Germline V gene sequence: CDR1 SGHVS, CDR2 FQNEAQ. Trimming took 2 bases from V and 4 from J; bases not matched to a gene: 10. The CDR3 region has the DNA TGTGCCAGCAGCTTAAGACAGGGCAGCGGTGTCACTGAAGCTTTCTTT. Its protein product is CASSLRQGSGVTEAFF.

The chain has TRBV6-2 or TRBV6-3 and TRBJ2-3, with no clear D. Germline CDR1 is MNHEY and CDR2 is SVGEGT. V lost 2 bases, J lost 14 bases, and 11 bases lay in between. The CDR3 runs to 11 residues. CDR3 sequence (DNA): TGTGCCAGCAGTTACCAATCCCACCGGTATTTT. Its protein is CASSYQSHRYF.

The genes are TRBV28 and TRBJ1-4; D not resolved. Between the trimmed V and J ends, which lost 3 bases and 0 bases, there was a span of 5 bases. Germline values: CDR1 MDHEN, CDR2 SYDVKM. The CDR3 totals 14 residues. Here the CDR3 reads CASSFAATNEKLFF. The CDR3 coding sequence is TGTGCCAGCAGTTTTGCAGCAACTAATGAAAAACTGTTTTTT.

The sample holds many counts of this clonotype. The chain uses TRBV27 and TRBJ2-7; 9 positions match TRBD1. The germline V gene has CDR1 MNHEY and CDR2 SMNVEV (reference sequence). With V trimmed by 6 bases and J by 4 bases, 19 bases remained unmatched. This CDR3 spans 18 amino acids. CDR3 sequence: CASSLSPTPGQGQYEQYF. DNA for the CDR3: TGTGCCAGCAGCCTTTCCCCGACGCCGGGACAGGGCCAATACGAGCAGTACTTC.

This chain uses TRBV6-6 with TRBJ2-7; 9 bases match TRBD1. The trim removed 4 bases at V and 5 bases at J, leaving 6 bases unmatched. The CDR3 has 14 amino acids. Per the germline V gene, CDR1 is MNHNY and CDR2 is SVGAGI (reference sequence). CDR3 region: CASSLGTGRNEQYF. Here the CDR3 DNA reads TGTGCCAGCAGTTTAGGGACAGGGAGGAACGAGCAGTACTTC.

The rearrangement uses TRBV7-8 and TRBJ1-4; D call uncertain. Trimming took 2 bases from V and 8 from J, leaving 15 bases between them. Looked up from germline, CDR1 is SGHVS and CDR2 is FQNEAQ. This CDR3 is built from 15 residues. In nucleotides, the CDR3 is TGTGCCAGCAGCTTATTCGAGGGCTCGGAGGAAAAACTGTTTTTT. Protein sequence: CASSLFEGSEEKLFF. The whole variable domain, remainder taken from reference TRBV7-8 and TRBJ1-4, is GAGVSQSPRYKVAKRGQDVALRCDPISGHVSLFWYQQALGQGPEFLTYFQNEAQLDKSGLPSDRFFAERPEGSVSTLKIQRTQQEDSAVYLCASSLFEGSEEKLFFGSGTQLSVL.

The genes are TRBV20-1 and TRBJ1-1; a possible D gene is TRBD1 (6 bases). Germline assignment: CDR1 DFQATT and CDR2 SNEGSKA (reference sequence). V lost 4 bases to trimming and J lost 7 bases, with 19 bases between them. The CDR3 runs to 14 residues. The CDR3 loop reads CSAIWHQGRFEAFF. Here the CDR3 DNA reads TGCAGTGCTATCTGGCACCAGGGGAGATTTGAAGCTTTCTTT.

Comments on this clonotype: Possible read error: a much larger clone is one base away. This CDR3 reads CATSRVPDSEAFF. The CDR3 DNA sequence: TGTGCCACCAGCAGAGTTCCAGACTCTGAAGCTTTCTTT. The genes are TRBV15 and TRBJ1-1; D is unclear. Trimming shortened V by 1 base and J by 6 bases, and 9 bases separated the two germline ends. This CDR3 is 13 amino acids long. The germline CDR1 and CDR2 sequences are LNHNV and YYDKDF (reference sequence). Drawing the rest from reference TRBV15 and TRBJ1-1, the complete variable domain is DAMVIQNPRYQVTQFGKPVTLSCSQTLNHNVMYWYQQKSSQAPKLLFHYYDKDFNNEADTPDNFQSRRPNTSFCFLDIRSPGLGDTAMYLCATSRVPDSEAFFGQGTRLTVV.

This clonotype was recorded at least ten times. The gene calls are TRBV20-1 and TRBJ2-1; tentative D call: TRBD2 (5 bases). Germline-derived CDR1 and CDR2 are DFQATT and SNEGSKA (reference sequence). Trimming left V 3 bases short and J 3 bases short, with 18 bases between. CDR3 size: 16 residues. The CDR3 reads CSASTGSSRYYNEQFF. The CDR3 nucleotides read TGCAGTGCTAGTACTGGGTCTAGCAGATACTACAATGAGCAGTTCTTC.

This clonotype has only a few counts. CDR3 amino acids: CASTYSGLETQYF. In nucleotides, the CDR3 is TGTGCCAGCACCTACAGCGGCCTGGAGACCCAGTACTTC. The V and J genes are TRBV5-5 and TRBJ2-5, with a weak D call TRBD2 (5 bases). The length of the CDR3 is 13 residues. V was clipped by 6 bases and J by 5 bases, with 14 bases between them. Germline V CDR1 and CDR2: SGHKS, YYEKEE (reference sequence).

This clonotype was seen ten or more times. The rearrangement uses TRBV20-1 and TRBJ1-2; 7 nucleotides match TRBD1. V gave up 4 bases and J gave up 5 bases; unmatched junction bases: 16. Germline V gives CDR1 DFQATT, CDR2 SNEGSKA (reference sequence). This CDR3 is 16 amino acids long. CDR3 sequence (DNA): TGCAGTGCTACCGGAGGGAGGGGGCCTGAGGAATATGGCTACACCTTC. This translates into CSATGGRGPEEYGYTF.

On this clonotype itself: A read error may account for a junction end that differs from germline. CDR3 in amino acids: CASSTRLAGGSLFF. For the CDR3, the DNA is TGCGCCAGCAGTACCCGACTAGCGGGGGGCTCCCTGTTCTTC. V gene TRBV4-3 combines with J gene TRBJ2-7, with 13 bases fitting TRBD2. The CDR3 is 14 amino acids. Per germline, CDR1 LGHNA and CDR2 YSLEER.

This clonotype was seen at least ten times. V and J are TRBV3-1 and TRBJ1-3, with D perhaps matching TRBD1 (5 bases). The CDR3 totals 16 residues. Trimming removed 0 bases at V and 4 bases at J, with 13 bases between. CDR1 is LGHDT, CDR2 YNNKEL, per germline (reference sequence). CDR3 nucleotide sequence: TGTGCCAGCAGCCAAGATACAAGGGGCGACGGAAACACCATATATTTT. It encodes CASSQDTRGDGNTIYF. Using reference TRBV3-1 and TRBJ1-3 for the parts outside the CDR3, the full variable domain is DTAVSQTPKYLVTQMGNDKSIKCEQNLGHDTMYWYKQDSKKFLKIMFSYNNKELIINETVPNRFSPKSPDKAHLNLHINSLELGDSAVYFCASSQDTRGDGNTIYFGEGSWLTVV.

This clonotype was detected ten times or more. The rearrangement links TRBV7-3 to TRBJ2-1; a possible D gene is TRBD1 (5 bases). Germline values: CDR1 SGHTA, CDR2 FQGTGA. This CDR3 has 15 residues. V was trimmed by 0 bases and J by 2 bases, leaving 8 bases between them. The CDR3: CASSLTRGTYNEQFF. CDR3 nucleotide sequence: TGTGCCAGCAGCTTAACAAGGGGTACCTACAATGAGCAGTTCTTC.

The CDR3 nucleotides read TGTGCCAGCACCACCGGGCCGAAAGCTTTCTTT. Residues: CASTTGPKAFF. The chain uses TRBV12-3 or TRBV12-4 and TRBJ1-1; D ambiguous. V gave up 7 bases and J gave up 9 bases, with 12 bases separating them. CDR3 size: 11 residues.

This chain links TRBV20-1 with TRBJ1-6, with unresolved D. Germline V gene data show CDR1 as DFQATT and CDR2 as SNEGSKA (reference sequence). CDR3 length equals 13 residues. V was pared by 3 bases and J by 8 bases, with 11 bases between. CDR3 sequence (DNA): TGCAGTGCTAGTCTTAGAGTTGATTCACCCCTCCACTTT. This sequence encodes CSASLRVDSPLHF.

This clonotype came up a few times. The J gene is TRBJ1-1, the V gene TRBV18; 8 bases map to TRBD1. Germline trimming cut 3 bases from V and 6 bases from J; bases unmatched to any gene: 3. Germline V gene lookup returns CDR1 KGHSH and CDR2 LQKENI. The CDR3 has 13 residues. CDR3 coding DNA: TGTGCCAGCTCACCCGTGACAGGGGCTGAAGCTTTCTTT. Its translation: CASSPVTGAEAFF.

This clonotype was recorded at least ten times. This chain connects TRBV18 to TRBJ1-5; TRBD1 aligns across 7 bases. V shed 1 base and J 4 bases; nucleotides not matched to a gene: 4. CDR1 and CDR2 from the germline V gene are KGHSH and LQKENI. The CDR3 contains 15 residues. CDR3 in amino acids: CASSPLAGGNQPQHF. For the CDR3, the DNA is TGTGCCAGCTCACCACTGGCAGGGGGAAATCAGCCCCAGCATTTT. Together with reference TRBV18 and TRBJ1-5, the CDR3 gives the full variable domain: NAGVMQNPRHLVRRRGQEARLRCSPMKGHSHVYWYRQLPEEGLKFMVYLQKENIIDESGMPKERFSAEFPKEGPSILRIQQVVRGDSAAYFCASSPLAGGNQPQHFGDGTRLSIL.